This note documents a single T cell receptor beta chain sequence. This sample is part of a study of blood T cell repertoires in COVID-19. Whole-study context: Samples came from the United States, Italy and Spain, spanning acute and convalescent COVID-19.

Authors' processing steps: Quantification of nucleated cells was approximated via reference gene primer amplification. Method: immunoSEQ multiplex PCR; TCRdb's copy keeps in-frame clones and lacks some. That table supplies the V and J calls and clone size; D and trimming were determined from the DNA. The sample contains about 39,000 clones, over 70% of which appear only once. The CDR3 consists of 16 residues. The V and J ends lost 6 bases and 5 bases, in that order; junction bases with no gene match: 12. Germline assignment: CDR1 SGHDT and CDR2 YYEEEE. V and J are TRBV5-6 and TRBJ2-3; TRBD2 aligns across 10 bases. The clonotype originates from a man aged 45-65 years with active or convalescent COVID-19. The specimen sequenced was peripheral blood. The CDR3 bases are TGTGCCAGCATCCCCCAGCTAGCGGGGGCCCAAGATACGCAGTATTTT. Translating it yields CASIPQLAGAQDTQYF.